The present T cell receptor (beta chain) was sequenced within a study of cytomegalovirus exposure and HLA in healthy donors. Study details: Prior work identified 120 million or so unique TCR beta sequences in 190 million or so T cells. Regarding the study as a whole: As confirmed in vitro, a few CMV-associated chains were specific for CMV antigens.

A word on this clone: Its antigen is currently unknown.

The study ran its PCR with 60 Vbeta and 13 Jbeta primers. As originally analysed: Approximately 11 million shared chains were among approximately 87 million unique TCR beta chains counted in a later analysis. Assay: immunoSEQ multiplex PCR; the TCRdb copy retains only in-frame clones and omits some. V and J calls and clone size are copied from that table; D and trimming were computed from the DNA. The repertoire holds around 170,000 clones, 79% seen once, with approximately 0.69% in the top ten. The CDR3 consists of 15 residues. V lost 2 bases, J lost 7 bases, and 7 bases stayed unmatched. Germline V gene lookup returns CDR1 KGHSH and CDR2 LQKENI.

Material for sequencing was PBMCs. The chain couples TRBV18 to TRBJ1-4; the match to TRBD1 covers 7 bases. The TCR comes from a woman in her thirties or forties in good health and CMV-seronegative. The CDR3 sequence: CASSPLTGLGEKLFF. CDR3 in DNA: TGTGCCAGCTCACCATTGACAGGGCTAGGTGAAAAACTGTTTTTT.